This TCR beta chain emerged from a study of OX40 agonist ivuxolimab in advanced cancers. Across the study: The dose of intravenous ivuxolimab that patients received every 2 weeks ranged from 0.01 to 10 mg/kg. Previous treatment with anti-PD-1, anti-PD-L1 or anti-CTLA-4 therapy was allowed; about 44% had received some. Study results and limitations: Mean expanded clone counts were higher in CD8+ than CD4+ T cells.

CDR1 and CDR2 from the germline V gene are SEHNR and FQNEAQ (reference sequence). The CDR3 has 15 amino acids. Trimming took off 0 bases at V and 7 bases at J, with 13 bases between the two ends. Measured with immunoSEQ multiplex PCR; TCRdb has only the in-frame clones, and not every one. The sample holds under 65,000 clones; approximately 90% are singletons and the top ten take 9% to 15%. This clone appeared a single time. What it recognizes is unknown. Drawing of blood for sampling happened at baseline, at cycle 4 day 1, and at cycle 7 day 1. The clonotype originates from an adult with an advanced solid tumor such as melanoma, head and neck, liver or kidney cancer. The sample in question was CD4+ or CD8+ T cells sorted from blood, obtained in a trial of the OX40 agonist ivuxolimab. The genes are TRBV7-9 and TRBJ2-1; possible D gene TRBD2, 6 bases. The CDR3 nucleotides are TGTGCCAGCAGCTTAGCATACGGCGGGGCTAATGAGCAGTTCTTC. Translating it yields CASSLAYGGANEQFF.